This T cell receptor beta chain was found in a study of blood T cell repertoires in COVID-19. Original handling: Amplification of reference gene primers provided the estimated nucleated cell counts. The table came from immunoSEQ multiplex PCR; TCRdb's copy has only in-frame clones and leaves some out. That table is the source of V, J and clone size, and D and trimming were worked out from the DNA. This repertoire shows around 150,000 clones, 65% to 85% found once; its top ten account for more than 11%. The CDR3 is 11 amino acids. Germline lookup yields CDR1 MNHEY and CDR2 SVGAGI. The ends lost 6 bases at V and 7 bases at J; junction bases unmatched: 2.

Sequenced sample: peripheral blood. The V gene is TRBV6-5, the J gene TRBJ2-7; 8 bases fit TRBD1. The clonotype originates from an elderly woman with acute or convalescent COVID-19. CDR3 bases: TGTGCCAGCAGCAGACAGGGGGAGCAGTACTTC. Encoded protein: CASSRQGEQYF.